These T cell receptor beta chains were read from a single sample in a study of blood T cell repertoires in COVID-19. Produced via immunoSEQ multiplex PCR; TCRdb's table is partial and in-frame only. The sample comprises under 50,000 clones, approximately 83% of which are singletons, and around 53% rests with the top ten. The sequenced sample was peripheral blood. All receptors derive from a man in his 70s with acute or convalescent COVID-19. Each CDR3 is given without its conserved first and last residue. Clone size, where shown, is once, few, many, or a class for clones that have expanded.

clone_size cdr3_length v_call cdr3_aa
. 15 TRBV7-9 ASSLNPGQGPNYGYT
. 18 TRBV5-1 ASSLAVRTQDHLFNYGYT
. 11 TRBV15 ATRETVNTEAF
. 11 TRBV12-3/TRBV12-4 ASSLSWAGEAF
. 14 TRBV4-1 ASSQDKGLAVGELF
once 13 TRBV27 ASSFSADFNSPLH
. 13 TRBV5-6 ASSLFGQVNQPQH
. 9 TRBV20-1 GARGGYEQY
. 12 TRBV6-5 ASRVQVEQETQY
. 13 TRBV11-1 ASSQDRDLNYGYT
. 13 TRBV19 ASSMGATGVYGYT
. 12 TRBV18 ASSPQGGDYGYT
. 14 TRBV10-3 AIMANSGVSTDTQY
. 13 TRBV5-1 ASSSIAGGTGELF
. 13 TRBV5-6 ASSWRGPGGFGYT
. 12 TRBV15 ATRGAPSTGELF
. 12 TRBV4-3 ASSLDGTYNEQF
once 11 TRBV28 ATGAGAVHGYT
once 12 TRBV28 ASSLEGAFYGYT
. 12 TRBV3-1/TRBV3-2 ASSQDAGKGGYT
. 12 TRBV10-3 AISRDTGNYGYT
. 13 TRBV9 ASSGPGTLTDTQY
. 15 TRBV5-1 ASSWDPRSGGYNEQF
. 11 TRBV27 ATSRDRQETQY
. 10 TRBV2 ASTSREETQY
. 13 TRBV6-2/TRBV6-3 ASSTRGSRSDTQY
few 13 TRBV10-3 ATQPSPASGHGYT
few 12 TRBV11-3 ASSDRSSGNTIY
. 12 TRBV24-1 ATSAQGFAPEAF
. 14 TRBV5-3 ARSLGSSGPTGELF
. 11 TRBV27 ASSRPDSGEQY
. 12 TRBV9 ASSVEGTPRGYT
few 11 TRBV18 ASSSTAQETQY
many 10 TRBV4-2 ASSQEFREAF
. 11 TRBV28 ASSLINTGELF
. 9 TRBV6-7 ASNTFYEQY
. 14 TRBV7-9 ASSPPGLAVTWTQY
. 10 TRBV12-3/TRBV12-4 ASSLARDAYT
. 15 TRBV5-1 ASSLRGMSGSAREQF
. 10 TRBV12-5 ASGSGAGGYT
. 11 TRBV10-1 ASSEDRGSPLH
few 14 TRBV6-1 ASSDRGRGPNQPQH